These 14 T cell receptor beta chains were all obtained from the same sample, sequenced in a study of identical twins. TCRdb reanalysed the 5' RACE reads using MiXCR and keeps one entry per CDR3 protein. The sample carries roughly 720,000 distinct CDR3 sequences, 15% to 20% recorded once. These data were also reused for a study on T cells expressing NK-cell markers.

Sequenced sample: PBMCs. The receptors stem from a woman aged 18-29 years in good health.

The rearrangement uses TRBV6-1 and TRBJ2-1; D is perhaps TRBD1 or TRBD2 (5 bases each). V was shortened by 6 bases and J by 8 bases, with 14 bases between the two germline ends. Germline V gene lookup returns CDR1 MNHNS and CDR2 SASEGT. This CDR3 spans 13 amino acids. CDR3 loop: CASSNGGVDEQFF. The CDR3 bases are TGTGCCAGCAGCAATGGGGGTGTTGATGAGCAGTTCTTC.

The chain employs TRBV7-9 and TRBJ1-2, with TRBD1 matching over 8 bases. Germline V gene lookup returns CDR1 SEHNR and CDR2 FQNEAQ (reference sequence). The CDR3 spans 14 residues. The V segment lost 4 bases and the J segment 5 bases; nucleotides outside the gene matches: 6. The CDR3 sequence is CASSSGQESYGYTF. CDR3 DNA: TGTGCCAGCAGCTCGGGACAGGAATCGTATGGCTACACCTTC.

This sequence joins TRBV9 and TRBJ2-3, with D possibly matching TRBD2 (7 bases). The V end was cut by 3 bases, the J end by 6 bases, with 23 bases between. The CDR3 covers 17 residues. Germline assignment: CDR1 SGDLS and CDR2 YYNGEE. CDR3 DNA: TGTGCCAGCAGCGAACAAAGGCCGGGGGCCGGGGGGGATACGCAGTATTTT. Amino acids: CASSEQRPGAGGDTQYF.

The chain combines TRBV3-1 with TRBJ2-7; 9 nucleotides agree with TRBD1. Trimming at V came to 8 bases and at J to 3 bases, leaving 8 bases not matched to a gene. The CDR3 has 14 amino acids. Germline CDR1 and CDR2: LGHDT and YNNKEL (reference sequence). The CDR3, as DNA: TGTGCCAGCGGACGGACAGGGGCGAACTACGAGCAGTACTTC. Residues: CASGRTGANYEQYF.

There are many counts of this clonotype. The CDR3 spells CASSLMPSQGGRNTEAFF. The CDR3 nucleotides read TGTGCCAGCAGCTTAATGCCTTCGCAGGGGGGGAGGAACACTGAAGCTTTCTTT. The chain links TRBV7-3 to TRBJ1-1; 7 nucleotides match TRBD1. The V segment lost 1 base and the J segment 1 base; nucleotides outside the gene matches: 12. This CDR3 comprises 18 residues. Germline V gene lookup returns CDR1 SGHTA and CDR2 FQGTGA.

On this clonotype: One junction end disagrees with the germline gene, perhaps due to a read error. CDR3 DNA: TGTGCCAGCTGCTCCAACAATGAGCAGTTCTTC. Protein: CASCSNNEQFF. The chain links TRBV6-5 to TRBJ2-1; the D is unclear. From germline, CDR1 is MNHEY and CDR2 SVGAGI. The CDR3 spans 11 residues.

V and J are TRBV5-1 and TRBJ2-5; D unclear. Trimming shortened V by 1 base and J by 2 bases, and 9 bases separated the two germline ends. Germline loops: CDR1 SGHRS, CDR2 YFSETQ. The CDR3 spans 14 residues. CDR3 nucleotides: TGCGCCAGCAGCTTGTACGGGCGGCAAGAGACCCAGTACTTC. It codes for CASSLYGRQETQYF.

The chain combines TRBV19 with TRBJ2-1; D may be TRBD2 (6 bases). The CDR3 contains 16 residues. V lost 3 bases, J lost 0 bases, and 12 bases lay in between. The V gene's germline CDR1 is LNHDA and CDR2 SQIVND (reference sequence). DNA for the CDR3: TGTGCCAGTAGTATGGCCGCGGGGAGCTCCTACAATGAGCAGTTCTTC. Protein sequence: CASSMAAGSSYNEQFF.

The chain is built from TRBV12-3 or TRBV12-4 and TRBJ2-7; the match to TRBD2 covers 7 bases. The V gene end was trimmed by 0 bases and the J gene end by 1 base; junction bases not matched to a gene: 9. This CDR3 contains 17 residues. The CDR3 sequence is CASSLALLVGGSYEQYF. CDR3 DNA: TGTGCCAGCAGTTTAGCGCTTTTAGTGGGGGGGTCCTACGAGCAGTACTTC.

This clonotype has just a few counts. This chain joins TRBV3-1 and TRBJ2-3; 8 bases line up with TRBD1. The CDR3 totals 16 residues. From germline, CDR1 is LGHDT and CDR2 YNNKEL (reference sequence). V lost 1 base, J lost 2 bases, and 5 bases stayed unmatched. CDR3 sequence (DNA): TGTGCCAGCAGCCAAGCCGGACAGGGTTACACAGATACGCAGTATTTT. It specifies CASSQAGQGYTDTQYF.

The chain links TRBV2 to TRBJ1-2; D unresolved. The CDR3 runs to 14 residues. Trimming left V 7 bases short and J 1 base short, with 13 bases between. Germline V lookup: CDR1 SNHLY, CDR2 FYNNEI. In DNA form, the CDR3 reads TGTGCCAGCAATTATTGGGAGCTTAACTATGGCTACACCTTC. It yields the protein CASNYWELNYGYTF.

The chain couples TRBV4-3 to TRBJ1-1; D is undetermined. V was cut by 4 bases and J by 2 bases, with 8 bases left in between. The CDR3 contains 13 residues. Germline values: CDR1 LGHNA, CDR2 YSLEER. This chain's CDR3 is CASSLRKNTEAFF. The CDR3 DNA sequence: TGCGCCAGCAGCCTAAGGAAAAACACTGAAGCTTTCTTT.

This clonotype was found many times. The chain combines TRBV5-1 with TRBJ1-6; 9 bases line up with TRBD1. The CDR3 loop spans 15 amino acids. In germline, CDR1 is SGHRS, CDR2 YFSETQ. Germline trimming cut 3 bases from V and 9 bases from J; bases unmatched to any gene: 7. CDR3 residues: CASSSGQGIGSPLHF. CDR3 coding DNA: TGCGCCAGCAGCTCGGGACAGGGAATTGGTTCACCCCTCCACTTT.

V usage is TRBV7-9 and J usage is TRBJ1-5; TRBD1 might be the D (5 bases). The V gene lost 0 bases and the J gene lost 4 bases, with 13 bases spanning the gap. Germline V CDR1 and CDR2: SEHNR, FQNEAQ (reference sequence). CDR3 length: 16 residues. CDR3 residues: CASSLAQWTLNQPQHF. CDR3 coding DNA: TGTGCCAGCAGCTTAGCGCAATGGACACTGAATCAGCCCCAGCATTTT.